This paragraph reports one T cell receptor (beta chain). Its antigen is currently unknown. The sample comes from a study of CD4 T cells in relation to SARS-CoV-2 and coronaviruses. The overall study: The HLA restriction of the shared crossreactive spike epitopes was mapped.

Data came from immunoSEQ multiplex PCR; TCRdb stores just in-frame clones and leaves some out. The data contain under 90,000 clones, more than 85% of them singletons. The study, taken as a whole, reports: Monoreactive clones expanded significantly more to SARS-CoV-2 than crossreactive clones did.

The CDR3 runs to 16 residues. V dropped 3 bases and J dropped 4 bases, with 16 bases sitting between them. Germline values: CDR1 LNHDA, CDR2 SQIVND (reference sequence). The unexposed donors gave CD4+ T cells in about 2010-2019, prior to COVID-19. This clonotype was sampled from a human donor in good health. The sequencing input was naive CD4+ T cells from PBMCs. Specified subset: naive CD4+ T cells isolated by negative enrichment. The chain couples TRBV19 to TRBJ1-5, with D perhaps TRBD1 (6 bases). CDR3 protein: CASSMLLGQFNQPQHF. The CDR3 nucleotides are TGTGCCAGTAGTATGTTACTGGGACAATTTAATCAGCCCCAGCATTTT.